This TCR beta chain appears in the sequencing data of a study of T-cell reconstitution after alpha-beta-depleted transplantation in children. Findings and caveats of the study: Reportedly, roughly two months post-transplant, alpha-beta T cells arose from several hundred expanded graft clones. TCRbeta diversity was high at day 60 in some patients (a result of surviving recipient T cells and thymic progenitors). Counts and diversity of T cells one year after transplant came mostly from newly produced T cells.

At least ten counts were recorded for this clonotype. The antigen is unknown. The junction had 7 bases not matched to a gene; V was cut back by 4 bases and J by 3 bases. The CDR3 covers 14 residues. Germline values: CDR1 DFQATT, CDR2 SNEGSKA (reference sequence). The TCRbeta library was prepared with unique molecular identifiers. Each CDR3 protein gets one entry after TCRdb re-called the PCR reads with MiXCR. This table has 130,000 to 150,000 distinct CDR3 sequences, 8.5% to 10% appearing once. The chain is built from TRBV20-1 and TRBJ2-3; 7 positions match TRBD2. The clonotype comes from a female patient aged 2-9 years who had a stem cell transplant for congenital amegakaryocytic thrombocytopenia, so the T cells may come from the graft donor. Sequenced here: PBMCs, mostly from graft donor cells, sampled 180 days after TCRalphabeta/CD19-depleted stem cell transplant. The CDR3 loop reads CSATSGGLTDTQYF. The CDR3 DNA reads TGCAGTGCTACCTCGGGGGGACTTACAGATACGCAGTATTTT.